This T cell receptor (beta chain) was found in a study of blood T cells in healthy people across ages. The use of a sample-barcoded 5' primer and a J-beta primer mix characterized a second PCR of roughly 6 to 11 cycles. TCRdb independently ran MiXCR on the 5' RACE reads; one entry per CDR3 protein. The sample holds fewer than 950,000 distinct CDR3 sequences, around 36% seen once. This clonotype was seen only a few times. The CDR3 totals 15 residues. The specimen sequenced was blood. The clonotype was recovered from a young man in good health. The chain links TRBV21-1 to TRBJ1-5; the DNA was not used to check the table's D call, TRBD1. TRBV21-1 is noted as a pseudogene. The CDR3 reads CASSKVARDNQPQHF. CDR3 DNA sequence: TGTGCCAGCAGCAAAGTTGCCCGGGATAATCAGCCCCAGCATTTT.